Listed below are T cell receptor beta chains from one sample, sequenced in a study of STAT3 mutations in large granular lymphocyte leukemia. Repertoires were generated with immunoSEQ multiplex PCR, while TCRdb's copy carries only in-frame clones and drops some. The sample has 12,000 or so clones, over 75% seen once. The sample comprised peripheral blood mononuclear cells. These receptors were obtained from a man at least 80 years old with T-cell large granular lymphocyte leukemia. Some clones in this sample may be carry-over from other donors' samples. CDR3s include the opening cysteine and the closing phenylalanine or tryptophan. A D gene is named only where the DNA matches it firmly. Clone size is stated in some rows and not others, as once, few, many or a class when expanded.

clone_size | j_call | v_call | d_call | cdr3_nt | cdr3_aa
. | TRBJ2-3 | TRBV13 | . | TGTGCCAGCAGCCCTACGTCGGGTCGAGCCGACCGTAATACGCAGTATTTT | CASSPTSGRADRNTQYF
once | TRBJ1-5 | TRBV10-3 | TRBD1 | TGTGCCATCAGTGCCACACCGGGACAGGGTTATCAGCCCCAGCATTTT | CAISATPGQGYQPQHF
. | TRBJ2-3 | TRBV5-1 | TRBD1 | TGCGCCACTAGACAGGGGAGCTCCCCAGATACGCAGTATTTT | CATRQGSSPDTQYF
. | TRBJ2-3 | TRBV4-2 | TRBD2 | TGTGCCAGCAGCTCTAACGCGGGGGGCGACGATACGCAGTATTTT | CASSSNAGGDDTQYF
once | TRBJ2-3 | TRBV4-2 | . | TGTGCCAGCAGCCTCCCACCGGGGGGCCAGGTGGATACGCAGTATTTT | CASSLPPGGQVDTQYF
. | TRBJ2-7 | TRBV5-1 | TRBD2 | TGCGCCAGCAGCAGTGGGACTAGCGGGGGCCGTAGCCACTCCTACGAGCAGTACTTC | CASSSGTSGGRSHSYEQYF
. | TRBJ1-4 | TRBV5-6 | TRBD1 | TGTGCCAGCAGCTTAATGGGTCGGACAGGGGCAAATGAAAAACTGTTTTTT | CASSLMGRTGANEKLFF
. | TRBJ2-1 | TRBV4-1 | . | TGCGCCAGCAGCCTCGGGACTTTTGGGGAGCAGTTCTTC | CASSLGTFGEQFF
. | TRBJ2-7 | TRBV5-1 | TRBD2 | TGCGCCAGCAGCTTGGGGACTAGCGCGACCTACGAGCAGTACTTC | CASSLGTSATYEQYF
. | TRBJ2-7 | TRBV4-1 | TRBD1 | TGCGCCAGCAGCCAGGGCTCGACAGGGCATCTCAACGAGCAGTACTTC | CASSQGSTGHLNEQYF
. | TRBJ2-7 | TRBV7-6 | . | TGTGCCAGCACCCGGGACATTGCCTCCTACGAGCAGTACTTC | CASTRDIASYEQYF
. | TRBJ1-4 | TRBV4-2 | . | TGTGCCAGCAGCCAAGATACCCCGGACGCAACTAATGAAAAACTGTTTTTT | CASSQDTPDATNEKLFF
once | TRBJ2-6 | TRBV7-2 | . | TGTGCCAGCAGCTTAGGACAGCCATCTGGGGCCAACGTCCTGACTTTC | CASSLGQPSGANVLTF
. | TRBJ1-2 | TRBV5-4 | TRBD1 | TGTGCCAGCAGCCCAAATGCGCGGACAGGGCCCTATGGCTACACCTTC | CASSPNARTGPYGYTF
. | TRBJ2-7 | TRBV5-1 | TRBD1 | TGCGCCAGCAGCCGACCCCTGACAGGGGATTCGCGCGAGCAGTACTTC | CASSRPLTGDSREQYF
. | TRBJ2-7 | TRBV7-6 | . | TGTGCCAGCAGCTTGGGGACGGTTGGGGCCGAGCAGTACTTC | CASSLGTVGAEQYF
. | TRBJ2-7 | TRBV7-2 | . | TGTGCCAGCACCCAAAGGGGGTCTAAGTACGAGCAGTACTTC | CASTQRGSKYEQYF
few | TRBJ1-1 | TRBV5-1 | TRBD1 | TGCGCCAGCAGCTCCGGGACAGGGGGCGAAGGAACTGAAGCTTTCTTT | CASSSGTGGEGTEAFF
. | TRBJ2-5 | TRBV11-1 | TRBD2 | TGTGCCAGCAGCTTCTTCCAAGCGGGGGGAGAGACCCAGTACTTC | CASSFFQAGGETQYF
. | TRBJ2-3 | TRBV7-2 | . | TGTGCCAGCAGCTTAGAGGGACGCACAGATACGCAGTATTTT | CASSLEGRTDTQYF
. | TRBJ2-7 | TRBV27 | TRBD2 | TGTGCCAGCCGCGGCAGCGGGGGAATCTACGAGCAGTACTTC | CASRGSGGIYEQYF
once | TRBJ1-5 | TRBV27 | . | TGTGCCAGCAGCCGGAAGCATAATCAGCCCCAGCATTTT | CASSRKHNQPQHF
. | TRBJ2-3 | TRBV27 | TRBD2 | TGTGCCAGCAGTCAACGGACTAGCGGGGGGGCTATCACAGATACGCAGTATTTT | CASSQRTSGGAITDTQYF
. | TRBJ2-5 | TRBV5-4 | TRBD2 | TGTGCCAGCAGCTTGGAGTTCGGGAGGGAGACCCAGTACTTC | CASSLEFGRETQYF
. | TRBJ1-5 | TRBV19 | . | TGTGCCAGTAGTTCGACCCTCCATCAGCCCCAGCATTTT | CASSSTLHQPQHF
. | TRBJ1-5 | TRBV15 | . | TGTGCCACCAGCAGAGAGTGGGGGTCTCAGCCCCAGCATTTT | CATSREWGSQPQHF
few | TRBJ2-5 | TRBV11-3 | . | TGTGCCAGCAGCCGGACCATCCAAGAGACCCAGTACTTC | CASSRTIQETQYF
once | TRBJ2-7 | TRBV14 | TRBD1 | TGTGCCAGCAGCCAAGCCCGGGACAGGCGGTACGAGCAGTACTTC | CASSQARDRRYEQYF
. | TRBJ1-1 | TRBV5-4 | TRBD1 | TGTGCCAGCAGCCGCCGGGACAGTATGAACACTGAAGCTTTCTTT | CASSRRDSMNTEAFF
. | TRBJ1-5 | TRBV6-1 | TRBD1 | TGTGCCAGCAAGCGAGGGGACAGTCGGTATCAGCCCCAGCATTTT | CASKRGDSRYQPQHF
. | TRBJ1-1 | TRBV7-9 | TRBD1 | TGTGCCAGCAGTCCCGGAGGGGGCTACCTTGAAGCTTTCTTT | CASSPGGGYLEAFF
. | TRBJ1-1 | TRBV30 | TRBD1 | TGTGCCTGGAGCCCCGACAGGGACACTGAAGCTTTCTTT | CAWSPDRDTEAFF
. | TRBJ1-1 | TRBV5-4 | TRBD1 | TGTGCCAGCAGCGTAGGGACAGGGGAGAACACTGAAGCTTTCTTT | CASSVGTGENTEAFF
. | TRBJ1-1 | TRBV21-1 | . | TGTGCCAGCAGCAGGCGGGGGGGACGGGAACACACTGAAGCTTTCTTT | CASSRRGGREHTEAFF
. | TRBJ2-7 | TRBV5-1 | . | TGCGCCAGCAGCTTGGGGGGAAAGGGCTACCACGAGCAGTACTTC | CASSLGGKGYHEQYF
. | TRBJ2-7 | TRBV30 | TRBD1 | TGTGCCTGGAGTGTAGGGGGCCCCCGTCGGCAGTACTTC | CAWSVGGPRRQYF
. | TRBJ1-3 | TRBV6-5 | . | TGTGCCAGCAGGGGTACAGGGAAGGGAAACACCATATATTTT | CASRGTGKGNTIYF
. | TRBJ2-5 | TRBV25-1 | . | TGTGCCAGCACCCCCCCCGGGGCCTACTCGGAGACCCAGTACTTC | CASTPPGAYSETQYF
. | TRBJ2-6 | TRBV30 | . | TGTGCCTGGACTCCAGGGGATAACGTCCTGACTTTC | CAWTPGDNVLTF
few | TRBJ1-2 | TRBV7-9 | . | TGTGCCAGCAGCGTGACCAAGGGAGATTGGGGTGGCTACACCTTC | CASSVTKGDWGGYTF
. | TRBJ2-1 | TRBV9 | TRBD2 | TGTGCCAGCAGTGACGGGGGGACGACCTACAATGAGCAGTTCTTC | CASSDGGTTYNEQFF
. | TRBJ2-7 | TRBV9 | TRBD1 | TGTGCCAGCAGCGTAGTTGCGAGGGACAGGGGTCCTTGCGGGCAGTACTTC | CASSVVARDRGPCGQYF
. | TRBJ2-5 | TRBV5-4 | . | TGTGCCAGCAGCTTGGGGGGGGCCGGGGGTCCACAAGAGACCCAGTACTTC | CASSLGGAGGPQETQYF
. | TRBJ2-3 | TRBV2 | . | TGTGCCTACGGTCTCGGGCTATCCACAGATACGCAGTATTTT | CAYGLGLSTDTQYF
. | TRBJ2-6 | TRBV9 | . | TGTGCCAGCAGCGTAGCTCTTAGGGACAATGGGGCCAACGTCCTGACTTTC | CASSVALRDNGANVLTF
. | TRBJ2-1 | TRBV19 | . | TGTGCCAGTAGGGGCCAGGGGCTGTGGAATGAGCAGTTCTTC | CASRGQGLWNEQFF
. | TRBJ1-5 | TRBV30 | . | TGTGCCTGGAAAGGGCTCGGCGGCGATCAGCCCCAGCATTTT | CAWKGLGGDQPQHF
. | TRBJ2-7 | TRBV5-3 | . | TGTGCCAGAAGCGAAAGGGTCGGGGGCTGGGACGAGCAGTACTTC | CARSERVGGWDEQYF
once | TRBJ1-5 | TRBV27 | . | TGTGCCAGCAGCTCCTACAGGGAGAAGCCCCATCAGCCCCAGCATTTT | CASSSYREKPHQPQHF
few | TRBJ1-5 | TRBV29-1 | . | TGCAGCGTCAGGGACAACTTCAATCAGCCCCAGCATTTT | CSVRDNFNQPQHF
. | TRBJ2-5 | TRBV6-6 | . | TGTGCCAGCAGTTACGGGGGCGGCGAGACCCAGTACTTC | CASSYGGGETQYF
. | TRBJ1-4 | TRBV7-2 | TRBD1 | TGTGCCAGCAGGCCCGGGACAGGGGTTGGAGGTGAAAAACTGTTTTTT | CASRPGTGVGGEKLFF
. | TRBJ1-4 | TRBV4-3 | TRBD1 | TGCGCCAGCAGCCGCGATACCGGGACAGGGGGGGAAAAACTGTTTTTT | CASSRDTGTGGEKLFF
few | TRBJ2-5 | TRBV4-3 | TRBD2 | TGCGCCAGCAGCCACGATGGGGGGACTAGGCCTGGAAAAGCCTTCCAAGAGACCCAGTACTTC | CASSHDGGTRPGKAFQETQYF
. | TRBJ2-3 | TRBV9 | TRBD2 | TGTGCCAGCAGCCCGGGACTAGAGATCACAGATACGCAGTATTTT | CASSPGLEITDTQYF
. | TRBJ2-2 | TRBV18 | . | TGTGCCAGCTCACCACCGAGGACCCCCGTCCGGGAGCTGTTTTTT | CASSPPRTPVRELFF
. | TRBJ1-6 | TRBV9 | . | TGTGCCAGCGCGGACGGTGGATCTAATTCACCCCTCCACTTT | CASADGGSNSPLHF
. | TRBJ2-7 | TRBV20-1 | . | TGCAGTGCCGGTAAATCCTACGAGCAGTACTTC | CSAGKSYEQYF
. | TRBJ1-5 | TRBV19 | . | TGTGCCAGTAGTATACGGGGGGTTAATAGCAATCAGCCCCAGCATTTT | CASSIRGVNSNQPQHF